This T cell receptor (beta chain) is from a study of OX40 agonist ivuxolimab in advanced cancers. Study-wide context: Patients received ivuxolimab, an intravenous treatment, every 2 weeks at 0.01 to 10 mg/kg. Three patients got partial responses; one had hepatocellular carcinoma and two had cutaneous melanoma. Notes on the study in general: Among the nonresponders, some also had low normalized T-cell clonal expansion.

For this clone: Its cognate antigen is unknown.

Germline V gene sequence: CDR1 SGHAT, CDR2 FQDESV (reference sequence). The CDR3 consists of 12 residues. Unmatched junction bases numbered 4, after V lost 5 bases and J lost 8 bases. Sampling of blood occurred at baseline, cycle 4 day 1, and cycle 7 day 1. Method: immunoSEQ multiplex PCR; TCRdb's copy keeps in-frame clones and lacks some. The sample has approximately 28,000 clones, approximately 84% seen once. The sequenced sample was CD4+ or CD8+ T cells sorted from blood, obtained in a trial of the OX40 agonist ivuxolimab. The receptor comes from an adult with an advanced solid tumor such as melanoma, head and neck, liver or kidney cancer. This chain links TRBV11-1 with TRBJ1-1, with TRBD1 identical over 8 bases. CDR3 region: CASSETGVEAFF. The DNA for the CDR3 is TGTGCCAGCAGCGAGACAGGGGTGGAAGCTTTCTTT.